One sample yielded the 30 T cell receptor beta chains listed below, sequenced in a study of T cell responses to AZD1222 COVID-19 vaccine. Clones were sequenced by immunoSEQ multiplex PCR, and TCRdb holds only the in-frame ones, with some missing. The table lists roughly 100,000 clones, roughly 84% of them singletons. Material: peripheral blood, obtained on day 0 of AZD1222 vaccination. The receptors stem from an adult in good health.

Written as DNA, the CDR3 is TGTGCCAGCAGAGGACAGGGAGGTGAGGCTTTCTTT. Its protein is CASRGQGGEAFF. The genes are TRBV7-2 and TRBJ1-1; 8 nucleotides match TRBD1. The CDR3 is 12 amino acids. Germline V gene sequence: CDR1 SGHTA, CDR2 FQGNSA. V dropped 6 bases and J dropped 11; count of bases not matched to a gene: 8.

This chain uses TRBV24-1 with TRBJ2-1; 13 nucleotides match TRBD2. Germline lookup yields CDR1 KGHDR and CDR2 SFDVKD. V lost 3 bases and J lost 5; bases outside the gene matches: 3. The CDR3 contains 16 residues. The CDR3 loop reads CATSDIGLAGDNEQFF. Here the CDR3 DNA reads TGTGCCACCAGTGATATAGGACTAGCGGGGGACAATGAGCAGTTCTTC.

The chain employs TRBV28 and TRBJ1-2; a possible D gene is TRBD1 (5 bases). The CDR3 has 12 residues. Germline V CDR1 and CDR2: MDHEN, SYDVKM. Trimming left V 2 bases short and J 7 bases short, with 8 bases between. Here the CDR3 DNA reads TGTGCCAGCAGTTTACCCGGGGGTGGCTACACCTTC. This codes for CASSLPGGGYTF.

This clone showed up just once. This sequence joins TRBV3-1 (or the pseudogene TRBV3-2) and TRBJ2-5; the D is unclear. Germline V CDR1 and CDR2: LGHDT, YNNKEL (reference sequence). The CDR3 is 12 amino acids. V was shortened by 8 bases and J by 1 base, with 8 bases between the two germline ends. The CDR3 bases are TGTGCCAGCGGTTTCCCCCAAGAGACCCAGTACTTC. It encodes CASGFPQETQYF.

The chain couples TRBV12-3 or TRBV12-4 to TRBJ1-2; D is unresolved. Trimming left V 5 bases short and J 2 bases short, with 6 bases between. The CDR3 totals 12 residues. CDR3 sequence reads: CASSPTNYGYTF. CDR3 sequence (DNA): TGTGCCAGCAGTCCCACAAACTATGGCTACACCTTC.

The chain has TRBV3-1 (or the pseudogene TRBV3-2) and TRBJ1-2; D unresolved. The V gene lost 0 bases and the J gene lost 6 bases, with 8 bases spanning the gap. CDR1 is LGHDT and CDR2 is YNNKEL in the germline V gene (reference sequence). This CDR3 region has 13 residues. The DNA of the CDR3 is TGTGCCAGCAGCCAAGATGTCTTTGATGGCTACACCTTC. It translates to CASSQDVFDGYTF.

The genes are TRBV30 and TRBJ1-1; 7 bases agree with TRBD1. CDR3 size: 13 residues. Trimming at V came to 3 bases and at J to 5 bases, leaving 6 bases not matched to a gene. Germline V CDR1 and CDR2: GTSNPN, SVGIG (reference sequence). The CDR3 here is CAWSPGGYTEAFF. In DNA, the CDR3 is TGTGCCTGGAGCCCAGGGGGATATACTGAAGCTTTCTTT.

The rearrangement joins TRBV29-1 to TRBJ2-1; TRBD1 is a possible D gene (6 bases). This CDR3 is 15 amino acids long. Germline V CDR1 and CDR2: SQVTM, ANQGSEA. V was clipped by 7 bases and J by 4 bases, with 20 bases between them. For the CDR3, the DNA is TGCAGCGCCTCTCAGGGGTTGACTATTTACAATGAGCAGTTCTTC. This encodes CSASQGLTIYNEQFF.

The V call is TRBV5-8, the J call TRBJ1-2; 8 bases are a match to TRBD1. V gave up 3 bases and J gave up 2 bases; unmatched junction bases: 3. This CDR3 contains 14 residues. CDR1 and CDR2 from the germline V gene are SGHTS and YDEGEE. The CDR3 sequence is CASSSTGENYGYTF. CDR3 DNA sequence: TGTGCCAGCAGCTCGACAGGGGAAAACTATGGCTACACCTTC.

The CDR3 reads CASSSIESPRGEQFF. CDR3 nucleotide sequence: TGTGCCAGCTCCTCAATCGAGAGCCCAAGGGGTGAGCAGTTCTTC. The genes are TRBV18 and TRBJ2-1; D may be TRBD1 (5 bases). The CDR3 spans 15 residues. Germline V gene lookup returns CDR1 KGHSH and CDR2 LQKENI. Trimming cost V 6 bases and J 9 bases, with 21 bases left between them.

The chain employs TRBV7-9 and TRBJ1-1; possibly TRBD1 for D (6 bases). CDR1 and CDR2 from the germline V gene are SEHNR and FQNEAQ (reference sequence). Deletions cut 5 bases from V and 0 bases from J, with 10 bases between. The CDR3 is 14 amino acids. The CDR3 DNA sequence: TGTGCCAGCAGCGTCGGGACAATGAACACTGAAGCTTTCTTT. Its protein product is CASSVGTMNTEAFF.

In DNA form, the CDR3 reads TGTGCCAGCAGTAGACAGGGGAACTATGGCTACACCTTC. Its translation: CASSRQGNYGYTF. The chain employs TRBV12-3 or TRBV12-4 and TRBJ1-2; 8 positions agree with TRBD1. This CDR3 is 13 amino acids long. Germline trimming cut 5 bases from V and 2 bases from J; bases unmatched to any gene: 1.

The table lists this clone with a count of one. CDR3 sequence (DNA): TGTGCCAGCAGTTACCTCTTCGGGGGTAGCGTTCCCAATGAGCAGTTCTTC. It is translated as CASSYLFGGSVPNEQFF. The J gene is TRBJ2-1, the V gene TRBV6-2 or TRBV6-3, with TRBD2 as a possible D gene (6 bases). This CDR3 is built from 17 residues. Germline CDR1 MNHEY, CDR2 SVGEGT. V shed 2 bases and J shed 6 bases, with 20 bases lying between them.

CDR3 DNA sequence: TGTGCCAGCAGCCCTACAAGAGCGGGAAGAGAGACCCAGTACTTC. This sequence encodes CASSPTRAGRETQYF. The chain recombines TRBV6-6 with TRBJ2-5, with 7 bases that match TRBD2. The CDR3 sequence is 15 residues long. V shed 6 bases and J 4 bases; nucleotides not matched to a gene: 11. Germline values: CDR1 MNHNY, CDR2 SVGAGI (reference sequence).

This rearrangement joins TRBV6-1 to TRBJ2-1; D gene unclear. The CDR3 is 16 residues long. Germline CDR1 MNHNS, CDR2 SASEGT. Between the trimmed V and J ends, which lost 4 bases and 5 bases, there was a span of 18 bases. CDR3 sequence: CASSVQIGWGNNEQFF. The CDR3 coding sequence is TGTGCCAGCAGTGTGCAAATTGGGTGGGGAAACAATGAGCAGTTCTTC.

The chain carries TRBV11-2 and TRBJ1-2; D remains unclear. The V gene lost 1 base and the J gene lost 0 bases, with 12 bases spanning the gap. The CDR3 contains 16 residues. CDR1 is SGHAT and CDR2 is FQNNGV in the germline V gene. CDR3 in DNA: TGTGCCAGCAGCTTAGGTAACTCCGGTACTAACTATGGCTACACCTTC. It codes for CASSLGNSGTNYGYTF. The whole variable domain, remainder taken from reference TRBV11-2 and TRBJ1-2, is EAGVAQSPRYKIIEKRQSVAFWCNPISGHATLYWYQQILGQGPKLLIQFQNNGVVDDSQLPKDRFSAERLKGVDSTLKIQPAKLEDSAVYLCASSLGNSGTNYGYTFGSGTRLTVV.

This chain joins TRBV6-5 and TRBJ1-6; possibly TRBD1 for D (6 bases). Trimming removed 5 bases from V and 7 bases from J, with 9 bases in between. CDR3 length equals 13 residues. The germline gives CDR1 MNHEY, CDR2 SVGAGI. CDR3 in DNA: TGTGCCAGCAGTATAGACAGGAATTCACCCCTCCACTTT. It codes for CASSIDRNSPLHF.

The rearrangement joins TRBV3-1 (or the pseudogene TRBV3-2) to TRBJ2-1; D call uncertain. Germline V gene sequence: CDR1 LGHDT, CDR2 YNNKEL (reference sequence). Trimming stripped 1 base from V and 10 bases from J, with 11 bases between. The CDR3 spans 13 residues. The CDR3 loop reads CASSQAAGLEQFF. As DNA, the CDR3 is TGTGCCAGCAGCCAAGCGGCAGGTCTGGAGCAGTTCTTC.

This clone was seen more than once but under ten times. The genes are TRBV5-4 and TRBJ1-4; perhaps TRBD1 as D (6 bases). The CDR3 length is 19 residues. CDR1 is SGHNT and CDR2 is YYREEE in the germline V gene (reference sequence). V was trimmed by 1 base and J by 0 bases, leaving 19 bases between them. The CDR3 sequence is CASSLSEGGFLATNEKLFF. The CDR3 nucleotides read TGTGCCAGCAGCTTGAGTGAGGGGGGCTTTTTAGCAACTAATGAAAAACTGTTTTTT.

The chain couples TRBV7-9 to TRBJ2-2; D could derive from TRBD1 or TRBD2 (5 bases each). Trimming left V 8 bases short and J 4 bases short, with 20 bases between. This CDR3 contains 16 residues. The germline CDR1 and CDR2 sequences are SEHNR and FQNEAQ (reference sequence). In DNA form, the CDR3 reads TGTGCCAGCGAAGAGGTGGGACGGGAACTCACCGGGGAGCTGTTTTTT. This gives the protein CASEEVGRELTGELFF.

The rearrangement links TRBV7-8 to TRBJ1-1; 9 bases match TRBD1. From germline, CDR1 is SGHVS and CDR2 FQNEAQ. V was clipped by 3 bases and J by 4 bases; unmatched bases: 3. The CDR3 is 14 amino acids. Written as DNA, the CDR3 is TGTGCCAGCAGCTTGGGGACAGGGTCCACTGAAGCTTTCTTT. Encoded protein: CASSLGTGSTEAFF.

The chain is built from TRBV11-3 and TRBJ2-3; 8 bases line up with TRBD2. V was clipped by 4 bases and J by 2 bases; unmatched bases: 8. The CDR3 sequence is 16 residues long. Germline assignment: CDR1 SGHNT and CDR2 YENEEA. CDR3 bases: TGTGCCAGCAGCTCCACCCGGGGGGGTTTCACAGATACGCAGTATTTT. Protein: CASSSTRGGFTDTQYF.

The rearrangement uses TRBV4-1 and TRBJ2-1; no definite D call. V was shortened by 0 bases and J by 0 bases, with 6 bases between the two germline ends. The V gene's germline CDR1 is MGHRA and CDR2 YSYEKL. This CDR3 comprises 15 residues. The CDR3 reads CASSQEGSSYNEQFF. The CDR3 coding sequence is TGCGCCAGCAGCCAAGAGGGCAGCTCCTACAATGAGCAGTTCTTC.

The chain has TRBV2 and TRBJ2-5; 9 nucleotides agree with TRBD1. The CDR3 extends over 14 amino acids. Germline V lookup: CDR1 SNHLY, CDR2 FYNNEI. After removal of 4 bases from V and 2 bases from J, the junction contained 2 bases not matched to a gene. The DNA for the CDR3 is TGTGCCAGCAGTGTTGGGACAGGGCAAGAGACCCAGTACTTC. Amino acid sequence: CASSVGTGQETQYF.

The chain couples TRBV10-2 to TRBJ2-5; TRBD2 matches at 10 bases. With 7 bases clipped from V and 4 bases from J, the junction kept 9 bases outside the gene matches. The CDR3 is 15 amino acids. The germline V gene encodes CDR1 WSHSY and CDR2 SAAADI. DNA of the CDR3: TGCGCCAGCAACCGAGCGGGGGGGCCTCGAGAGACCCAGTACTTC. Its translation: CASNRAGGPRETQYF.

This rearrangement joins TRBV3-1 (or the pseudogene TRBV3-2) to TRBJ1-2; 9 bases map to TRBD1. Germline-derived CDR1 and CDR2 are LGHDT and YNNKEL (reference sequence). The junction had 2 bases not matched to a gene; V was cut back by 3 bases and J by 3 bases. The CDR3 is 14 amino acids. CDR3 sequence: CASSHRDRDYGYTF. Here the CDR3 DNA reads TGTGCCAGCAGCCACAGGGACAGGGACTATGGCTACACCTTC.

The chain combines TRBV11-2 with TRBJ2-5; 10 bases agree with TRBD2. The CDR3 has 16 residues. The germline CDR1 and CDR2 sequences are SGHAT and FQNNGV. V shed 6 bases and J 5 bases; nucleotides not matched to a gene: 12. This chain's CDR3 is CASSISSGRNRETQYF. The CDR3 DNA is TGTGCCAGCAGTATTAGTAGCGGGAGGAACAGGGAGACCCAGTACTTC.

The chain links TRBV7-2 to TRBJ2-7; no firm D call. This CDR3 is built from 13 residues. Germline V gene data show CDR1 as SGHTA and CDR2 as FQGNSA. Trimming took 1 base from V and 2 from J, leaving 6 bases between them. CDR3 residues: CASSLDMPYEQYF. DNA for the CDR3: TGTGCCAGCAGCTTAGACATGCCCTACGAGCAGTACTTC.

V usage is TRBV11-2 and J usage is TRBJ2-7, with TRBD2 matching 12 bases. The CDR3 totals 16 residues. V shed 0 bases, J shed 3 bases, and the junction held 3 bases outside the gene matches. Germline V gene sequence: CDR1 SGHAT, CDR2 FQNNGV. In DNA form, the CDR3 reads TGTGCCAGCAGCTTAGAAGGGACTAGCGGGTTCTACGAGCAGTACTTC. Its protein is CASSLEGTSGFYEQYF.

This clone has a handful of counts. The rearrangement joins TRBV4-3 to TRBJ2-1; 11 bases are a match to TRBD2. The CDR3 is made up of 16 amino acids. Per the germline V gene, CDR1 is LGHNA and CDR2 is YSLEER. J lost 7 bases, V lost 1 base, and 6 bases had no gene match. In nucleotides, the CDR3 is TGCGCCAGCAGCCAAGGACTAGCGGGACCGAATAATGAGCAGTTCTTC. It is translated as CASSQGLAGPNNEQFF.